This entry is about one T cell receptor (beta chain). Its antigen is unknown. Naive CD8 populations comprised CD45RO-negative cells positively selected for CCR7, excluding terminally differentiated effector memory CD45RA+ cells. The CDR3 spans 15 residues. The V segment lost 5 bases and the J segment 4 bases; nucleotides outside the gene matches: 6. In germline, CDR1 is LNHDA, CDR2 SQIVND (reference sequence). This sample stems from a study of shared clonotypes between healthy human individuals. Study-level points and caveats: Having only a few donors restricted how much genetic and exposure-history diversity was captured. A generally larger estimated richness was seen in naive subsets than in memory subsets.

Clones were read by immunoSEQ multiplex PCR, and TCRdb kept only the in-frame ones, dropping some. The sample consists of approximately 740,000 clones, over 90% of them appearing once. Sequenced material: naive CD8+ T cells sorted from blood. This chain connects TRBV19 to TRBJ2-1; 9 bases map to TRBD2. The clonotype was recovered from a young man in good health. CDR3 sequence (DNA): TGTGCCAGTAGTTCTGCGGGGGGGATTTACAATGAGCAGTTCTTC. Protein: CASSSAGGIYNEQFF.